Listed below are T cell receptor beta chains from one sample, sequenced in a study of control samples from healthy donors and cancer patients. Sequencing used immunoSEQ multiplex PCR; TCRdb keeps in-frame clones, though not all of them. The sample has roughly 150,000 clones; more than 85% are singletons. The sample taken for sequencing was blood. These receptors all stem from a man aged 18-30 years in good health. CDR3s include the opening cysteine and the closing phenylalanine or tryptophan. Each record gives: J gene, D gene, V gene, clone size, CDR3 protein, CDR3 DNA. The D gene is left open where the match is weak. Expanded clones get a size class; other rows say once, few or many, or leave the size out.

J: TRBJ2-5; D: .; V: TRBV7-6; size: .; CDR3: CASSLVFRGRPDTTKETQYF; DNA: TGTGCCAGCAGCTTAGTTTTCCGCGGCAGGCCAGACACTACCAAAGAGACCCAGTACTTC
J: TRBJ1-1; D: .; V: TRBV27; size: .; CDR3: CASSLGPGREAFF; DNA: TGTGCCAGCAGTTTAGGTCCGGGCCGTGAAGCTTTCTTT
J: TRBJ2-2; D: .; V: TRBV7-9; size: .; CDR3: CASSLWLAKANTGELFF; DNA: TGTGCCAGCAGCTTATGGCTAGCGAAAGCGAACACCGGGGAGCTGTTTTTT
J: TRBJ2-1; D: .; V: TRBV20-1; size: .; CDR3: CSAGAKNEQFF; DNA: TGCAGTGCAGGGGCCAAGAATGAGCAGTTCTTC
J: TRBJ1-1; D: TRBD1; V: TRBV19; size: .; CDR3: CASSLTGTGRTEAFF; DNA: TGTGCCAGTAGTTTGACTGGGACAGGTCGCACTGAAGCTTTCTTT
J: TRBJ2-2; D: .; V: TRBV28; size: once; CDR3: CASSLLGWENTGELFF; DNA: TGTGCCAGCAGTTTATTGGGGTGGGAGAACACCGGGGAGCTGTTTTTT
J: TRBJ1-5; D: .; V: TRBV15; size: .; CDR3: CATSRDPQKNQPQHF; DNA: TGTGCCACCAGCAGAGATCCCCAGAAGAATCAGCCCCAGCATTTT
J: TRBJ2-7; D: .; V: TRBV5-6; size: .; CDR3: CASSLDLGPEQYF; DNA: TGTGCCAGCAGCTTGGATTTGGGGCCTGAGCAGTACTTC
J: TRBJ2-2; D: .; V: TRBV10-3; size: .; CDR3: CAIRGRMNTGELFF; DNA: TGTGCCATCAGGGGCAGGATGAACACCGGGGAGCTGTTTTTT
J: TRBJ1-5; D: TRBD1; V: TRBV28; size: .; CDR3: CASSSFWTGGGYSNQPQHF; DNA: TGTGCCAGCAGTTCTTTCTGGACAGGGGGGGGTTATAGCAATCAGCCCCAGCATTTT
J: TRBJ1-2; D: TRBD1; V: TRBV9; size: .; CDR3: CATGQGEGYGYTF; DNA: TGTGCCACGGGACAGGGAGAGGGCTATGGCTACACCTTC
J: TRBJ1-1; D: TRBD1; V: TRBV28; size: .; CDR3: CASTSTGDLNTEAFF; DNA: TGTGCCAGCACCTCGACAGGGGATCTGAACACTGAAGCTTTCTTT
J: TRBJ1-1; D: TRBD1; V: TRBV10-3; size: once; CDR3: CAISESGQGNTEAFF; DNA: TGTGCCATCAGTGAGTCGGGACAGGGTAACACTGAAGCTTTCTTT
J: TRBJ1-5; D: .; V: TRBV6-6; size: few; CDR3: CASSHGQGGQPQHF; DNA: TGTGCCAGCAGTCACGGGCAGGGCGGGCAGCCCCAGCATTTT
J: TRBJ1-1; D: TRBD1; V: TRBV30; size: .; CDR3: CAWSTLPDRGTNTEAFF; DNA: TGTGCCTGGAGTACGCTCCCGGACAGGGGGACGAACACTGAAGCTTTCTTT
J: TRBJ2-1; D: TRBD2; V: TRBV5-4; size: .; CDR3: CASSFRSLAGYNEQFF; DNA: TGTGCCAGCAGCTTTAGGTCCCTAGCGGGTTACAATGAGCAGTTCTTC
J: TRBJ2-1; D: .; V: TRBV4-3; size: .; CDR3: CASSQRSDRGNEQFF; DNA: TGCGCCAGCAGCCAACGCTCCGACAGAGGCAATGAGCAGTTCTTC
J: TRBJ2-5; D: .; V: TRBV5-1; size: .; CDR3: CASSSPEIGVQETQYF; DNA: TGCGCCAGCAGCTCCCCCGAGATAGGGGTCCAAGAGACCCAGTACTTC
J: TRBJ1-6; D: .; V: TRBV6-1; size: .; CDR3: CASSEGGWGRDNSPLHF; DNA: TGTGCCAGCAGTGAAGGGGGTTGGGGGCGGGATAATTCACCCCTCCACTTT
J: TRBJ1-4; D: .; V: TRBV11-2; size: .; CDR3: CASSPGTWGPFF; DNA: TGTGCCAGCAGCCCTGGGACCTGGGGCCCGTTTTTT
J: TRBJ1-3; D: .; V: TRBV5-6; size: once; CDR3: CASSLGNGNTIYF; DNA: TGTGCCAGCAGCTTGGGTAACGGGAACACCATATATTTT
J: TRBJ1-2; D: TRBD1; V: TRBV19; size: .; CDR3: CAAGTGGLQGDDTF; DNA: TGTGCAGCCGGGACAGGGGGTCTCCAAGGAGATGACACCTTC
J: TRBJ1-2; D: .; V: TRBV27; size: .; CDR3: CASSLSTGKSYGYTF; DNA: TGTGCCAGCAGTTTAAGTACAGGGAAGAGCTATGGCTACACCTTC
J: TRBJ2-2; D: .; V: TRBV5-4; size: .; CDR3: CASSLEVTGELFF; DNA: TGTGCCAGCAGCTTGGAGGTCACCGGGGAGCTGTTTTTT
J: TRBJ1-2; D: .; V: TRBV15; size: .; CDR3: CATSRDHNKGDNYGYTF; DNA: TGTGCCACCAGCAGAGATCATAACAAGGGGGACAACTATGGCTACACCTTC
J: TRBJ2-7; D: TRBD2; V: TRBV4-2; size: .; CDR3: CASSQGLAGSVYEQYF; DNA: TGTGCCAGCAGCCAGGGACTAGCGGGAAGTGTATACGAGCAGTACTTC
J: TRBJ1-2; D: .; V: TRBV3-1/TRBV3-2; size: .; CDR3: CASSQDLNGRYTF; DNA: TGTGCCAGCAGCCAAGATCTTAACGGGCGCTACACCTTC
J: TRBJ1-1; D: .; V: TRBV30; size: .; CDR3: CASCRANPLNTEAFF; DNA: TGTGCCTCTTGCCGGGCTAACCCCTTGAACACTGAAGCTTTCTTT
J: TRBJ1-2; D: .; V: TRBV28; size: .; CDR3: CASNWDYGYTF; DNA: TGTGCCAGCAATTGGGACTATGGCTACACCTTC
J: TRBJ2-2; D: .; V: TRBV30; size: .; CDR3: CAWSPGFNTGELFF; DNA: TGTGCCTGGAGTCCCGGGTTTAACACCGGGGAGCTGTTTTTT
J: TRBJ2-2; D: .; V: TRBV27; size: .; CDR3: CASSLFRRNTGELFF; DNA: TGTGCCAGCAGTTTATTTCGTCGGAACACCGGGGAGCTGTTTTTT
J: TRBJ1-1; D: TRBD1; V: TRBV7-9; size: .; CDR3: CASSPKTGAGDTEAFF; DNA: TGTGCCAGCAGCCCCAAGACAGGGGCTGGGGACACTGAAGCTTTCTTT
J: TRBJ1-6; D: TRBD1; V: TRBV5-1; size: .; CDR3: CASSPRTGTKDSPLHF; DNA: TGCGCCAGCAGCCCGCGGACAGGGACCAAGGATTCACCCCTCCACTTT
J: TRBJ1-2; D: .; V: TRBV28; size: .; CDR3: CASSFTMQGLDYGYTF; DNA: TGTGCCAGCAGCTTCACGATGCAGGGGTTGGACTATGGCTACACCTTC
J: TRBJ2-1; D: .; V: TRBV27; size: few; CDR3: CASSFGQSSYNEQFF; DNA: TGTGCCAGCAGTTTTGGGCAGAGCTCCTACAATGAGCAGTTCTTC
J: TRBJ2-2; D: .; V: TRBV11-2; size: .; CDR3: CASSSDTGELFF; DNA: TGTGCCAGCAGCTCCGACACCGGGGAGCTGTTTTTT
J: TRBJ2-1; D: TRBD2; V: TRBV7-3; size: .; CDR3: CASSLTRGAGDNEQFF; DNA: TGTGCCAGCAGCTTAACAAGAGGCGCGGGAGACAATGAGCAGTTCTTC
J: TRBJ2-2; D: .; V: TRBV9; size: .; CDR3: CASSVSPRYNTGELFF; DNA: TGTGCCAGCAGCGTATCCCCTCGTTATAACACCGGGGAGCTGTTTTTT
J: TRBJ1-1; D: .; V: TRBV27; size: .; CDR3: CASSLGGNTEAFF; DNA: TGTGCCAGCAGTTTAGGAGGGAACACTGAAGCTTTCTTT
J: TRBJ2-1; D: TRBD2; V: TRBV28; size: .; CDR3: CASTSLPGLIYNEQFF; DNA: TGTGCCAGCACTTCCCTCCCGGGACTAATCTACAATGAGCAGTTCTTC
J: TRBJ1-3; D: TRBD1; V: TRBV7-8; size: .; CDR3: CASSLKRTGPSGNTIYF; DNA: TGTGCCAGCAGCTTGAAACGGACAGGCCCTTCTGGAAACACCATATATTTT
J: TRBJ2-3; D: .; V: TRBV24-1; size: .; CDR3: CAAAGALSTDTQYF; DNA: TGTGCCGCAGCAGGGGCCCTCTCCACAGATACGCAGTATTTT
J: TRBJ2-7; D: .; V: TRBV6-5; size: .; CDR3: CASSHSPYEQYF; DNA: TGTGCCAGCAGTCATAGTCCGTACGAGCAGTACTTC
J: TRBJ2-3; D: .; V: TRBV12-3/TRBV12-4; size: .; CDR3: CASSSLATDTQYF; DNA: TGTGCCAGCAGCTCCTTAGCCACAGATACGCAGTATTTT
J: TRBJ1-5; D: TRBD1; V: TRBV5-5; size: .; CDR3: CASSLFQGANQPQHF; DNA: TGTGCCAGCAGCTTGTTTCAGGGGGCTAATCAGCCCCAGCATTTT
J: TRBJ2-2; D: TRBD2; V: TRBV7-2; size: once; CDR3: CASSLVGTSGGYTGELFF; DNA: TGTGCCAGCAGCTTAGTAGGGACTAGCGGGGGGTACACCGGGGAGCTGTTTTTT
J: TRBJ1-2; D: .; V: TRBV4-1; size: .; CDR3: CASSQVFLGAGDYLGYTF; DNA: TGCGCCAGCAGCCAAGTATTTTTAGGGGCAGGGGATTATCTTGGCTACACCTTC